This T cell receptor beta chain was sequenced in a study of CD4 T cells in relation to SARS-CoV-2 and coronaviruses. General study points: In roughly two thirds of donors, memory CD4+ clonotypes crossrecognized SARS-CoV-2 and at least one common cold coronavirus spike. According to naive versus memory sequencing, detected responses are memory recall, not newly primed.

CDR1 is LGHNA and CDR2 is YNFKEQ in the germline V gene. V was pared by 0 bases and J by 3 bases, with 11 bases between. CDR3 length: 15 amino acids. Assay used: immunoSEQ multiplex PCR; TCRdb lists only in-frame clones, some missing. The data show tens of thousands of clones, approximately 88% seen once. Concerning this clone itself: The antigen is unknown.

Sequenced material: memory CD4+ T cells from PBMCs. V and J are TRBV4-2 and TRBJ1-2; D perhaps matches TRBD1 (6 bases). This TCR came from an adult with COVID-19. CDR3 sequence: CASSQDGGADYGYTF. CDR3 DNA sequence: TGTGCCAGCAGCCAAGATGGGGGGGCTGACTATGGCTACACCTTC.